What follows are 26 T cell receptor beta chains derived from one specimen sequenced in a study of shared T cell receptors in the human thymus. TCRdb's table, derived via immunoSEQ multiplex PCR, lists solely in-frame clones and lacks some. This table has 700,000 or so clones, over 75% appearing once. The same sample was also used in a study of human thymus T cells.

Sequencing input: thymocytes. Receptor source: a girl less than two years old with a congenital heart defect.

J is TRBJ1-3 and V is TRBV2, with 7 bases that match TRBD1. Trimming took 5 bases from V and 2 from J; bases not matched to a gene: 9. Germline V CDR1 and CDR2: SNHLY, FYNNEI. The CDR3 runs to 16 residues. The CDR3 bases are TGTGCCAGCAGTCGGCCCACAGGGGAAGCTGGAAACACCATATATTTT. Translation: CASSRPTGEAGNTIYF.

The CDR3, as DNA: TGTGCCAGCAGCCGGGACAGGGGGCATCAGCCCCAGCATTTT. Residues: CASSRDRGHQPQHF. V usage is TRBV27 and J usage is TRBJ1-5; 12 bases align to TRBD1. The CDR3 contains 14 residues. The V gene end was trimmed by 6 bases and the J gene end by 5 bases; junction bases not matched to a gene: 2. The germline V gene encodes CDR1 MNHEY and CDR2 SMNVEV (reference sequence).

The DNA for the CDR3 is TGTGCCAGTAGTCCCCTGTCCACGGTGTTCTATGGCTACACCTTC. Translation gives CASSPLSTVFYGYTF. The gene calls are TRBV19 and TRBJ1-2; the D is unclear. The V gene's germline CDR1 is LNHDA and CDR2 SQIVND (reference sequence). Trimming took 5 bases from V and 4 from J, leaving 17 bases between them. The CDR3 contains 15 residues. Looking up the rest from reference TRBV19 and TRBJ1-2 gives the full variable domain: DGGITQSPKYLFRKEGQNVTLSCEQNLNHDAMYWYRQDPGQGLRLIYYSQIVNDFQKGDIAEGYSVSREKKESFPLTVTSAQKNPTAFYLCASSPLSTVFYGYTFGSGTRLTVV.

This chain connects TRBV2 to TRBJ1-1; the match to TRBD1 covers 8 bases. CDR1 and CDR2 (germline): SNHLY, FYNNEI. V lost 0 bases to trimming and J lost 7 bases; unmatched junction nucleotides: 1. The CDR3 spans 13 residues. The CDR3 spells CASSEATGVEAFF. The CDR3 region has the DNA TGTGCCAGCAGTGAAGCGACAGGGGTTGAAGCTTTCTTT.

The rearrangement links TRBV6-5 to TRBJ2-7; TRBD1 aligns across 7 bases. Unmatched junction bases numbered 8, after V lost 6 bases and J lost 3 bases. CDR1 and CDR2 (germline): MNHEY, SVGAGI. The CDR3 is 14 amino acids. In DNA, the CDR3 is TGTGCCAGCAGCCCGCCCGACAGGGTCTACGAGCAGTACTTC. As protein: CASSPPDRVYEQYF.

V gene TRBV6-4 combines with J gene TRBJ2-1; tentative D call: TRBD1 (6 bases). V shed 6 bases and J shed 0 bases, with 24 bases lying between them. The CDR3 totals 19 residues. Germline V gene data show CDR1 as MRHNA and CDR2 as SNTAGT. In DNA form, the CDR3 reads TGTGCCAGCAGCGCTACACGAGGGGGACACCCGAGCTCCTACAATGAGCAGTTCTTC. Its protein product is CASSATRGGHPSSYNEQFF.

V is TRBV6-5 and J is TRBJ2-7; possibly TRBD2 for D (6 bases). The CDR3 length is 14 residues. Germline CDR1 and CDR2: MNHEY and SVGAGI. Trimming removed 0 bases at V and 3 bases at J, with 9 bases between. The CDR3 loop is CASSYSEGNYEQYF. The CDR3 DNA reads TGTGCCAGCAGTTACTCGGAGGGGAACTACGAGCAGTACTTC.

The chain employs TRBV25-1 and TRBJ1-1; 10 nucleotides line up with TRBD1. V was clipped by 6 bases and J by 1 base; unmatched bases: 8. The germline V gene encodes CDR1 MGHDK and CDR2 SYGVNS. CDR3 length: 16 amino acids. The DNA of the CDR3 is TGTGCCAGCAGGACAGGGGGCGCGGTGGAGAACACTGAAGCTTTCTTT. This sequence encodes CASRTGGAVENTEAFF.

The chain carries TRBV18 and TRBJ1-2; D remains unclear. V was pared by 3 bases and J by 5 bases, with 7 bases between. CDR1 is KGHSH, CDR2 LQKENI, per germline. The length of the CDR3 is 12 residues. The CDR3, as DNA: TGTGCCAGCTCACCGGCGGGGTATGGCTACACCTTC. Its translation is CASSPAGYGYTF.

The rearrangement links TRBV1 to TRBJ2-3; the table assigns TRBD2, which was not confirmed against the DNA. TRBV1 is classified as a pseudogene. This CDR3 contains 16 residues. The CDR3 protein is CTSSPRWTSGPDTQYF. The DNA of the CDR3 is TGCACCAGCAGCCCCCGATGGACTAGCGGCCCAGATACGCAGTATTTT.

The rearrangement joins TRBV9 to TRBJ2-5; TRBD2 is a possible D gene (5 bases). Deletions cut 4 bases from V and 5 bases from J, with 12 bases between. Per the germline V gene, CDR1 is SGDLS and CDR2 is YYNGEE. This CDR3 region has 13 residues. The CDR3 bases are TGTGCCAGCAGCCCCCGTCCGGGGGAGACCCAGTACTTC. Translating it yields CASSPRPGETQYF.

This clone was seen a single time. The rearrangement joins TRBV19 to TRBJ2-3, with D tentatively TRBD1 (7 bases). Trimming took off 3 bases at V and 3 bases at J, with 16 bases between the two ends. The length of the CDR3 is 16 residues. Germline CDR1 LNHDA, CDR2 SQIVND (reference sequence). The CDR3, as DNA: TGTGCCAGTAGTATTGGGCCAGGGGGGCTAACAGATACGCAGTATTTT. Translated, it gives CASSIGPGGLTDTQYF.

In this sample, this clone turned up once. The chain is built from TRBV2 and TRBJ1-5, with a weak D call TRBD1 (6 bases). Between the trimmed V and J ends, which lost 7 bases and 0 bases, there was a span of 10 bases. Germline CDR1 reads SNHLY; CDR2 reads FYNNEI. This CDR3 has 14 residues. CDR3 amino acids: CASKTGNSNQPQHF. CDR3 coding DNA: TGTGCCAGCAAAACAGGGAATAGCAATCAGCCCCAGCATTTT.

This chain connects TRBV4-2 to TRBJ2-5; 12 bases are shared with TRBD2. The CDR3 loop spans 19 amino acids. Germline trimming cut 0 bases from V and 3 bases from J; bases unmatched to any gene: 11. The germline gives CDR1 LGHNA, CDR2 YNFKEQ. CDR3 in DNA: TGTGCCAGCAGCCAAGAGGGGGTGAGGACTAGCGGGGTGGAAGAGACCCAGTACTTC. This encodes CASSQEGVRTSGVEETQYF.

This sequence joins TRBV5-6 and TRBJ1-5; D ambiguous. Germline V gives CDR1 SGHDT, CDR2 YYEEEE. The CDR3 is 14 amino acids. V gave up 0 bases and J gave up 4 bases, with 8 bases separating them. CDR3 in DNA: TGTGCCAGCAGCTTGGGTTGGGAGAATCAGCCCCAGCATTTT. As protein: CASSLGWENQPQHF. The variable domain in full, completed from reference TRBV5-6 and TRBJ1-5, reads DAGVTQSPTHLIKTRGQQVTLRCSPKSGHDTVSWYQQALGQGPQFIFQYYEEEERQRGNFPDRFSGHQFPNYSSELNVNALLLGDSALYLCASSLGWENQPQHFGDGTRLSIL.

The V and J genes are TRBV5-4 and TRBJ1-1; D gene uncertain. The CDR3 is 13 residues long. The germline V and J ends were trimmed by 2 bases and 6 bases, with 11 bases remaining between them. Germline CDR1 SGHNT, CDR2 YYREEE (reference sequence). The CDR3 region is CASSFGGSPEAFF. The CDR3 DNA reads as TGTGCCAGCAGCTTCGGAGGGAGTCCTGAAGCTTTCTTT. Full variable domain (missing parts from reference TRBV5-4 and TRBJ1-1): ETGVTQSPTHLIKTRGQQVTLRCSSQSGHNTVSWYQQALGQGPQFIFQYYREEENGRGNFPPRFSGLQFPNYSSELNVNALELDDSALYLCASSFGGSPEAFFGQGTRLTVV.

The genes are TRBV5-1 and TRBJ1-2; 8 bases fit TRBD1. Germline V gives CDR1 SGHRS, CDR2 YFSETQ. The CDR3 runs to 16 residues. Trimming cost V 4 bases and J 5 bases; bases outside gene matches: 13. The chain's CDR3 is CASSGATDREFYGYTF. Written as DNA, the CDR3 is TGCGCCAGCAGCGGAGCCACGGACAGGGAGTTTTATGGCTACACCTTC.

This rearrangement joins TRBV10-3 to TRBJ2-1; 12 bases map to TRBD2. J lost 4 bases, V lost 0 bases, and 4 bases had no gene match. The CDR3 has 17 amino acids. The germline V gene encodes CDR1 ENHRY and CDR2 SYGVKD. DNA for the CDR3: TGTGCCATCAGTGAGTCCCTAGCGGGGGGGACTTACAATGAGCAGTTCTTC. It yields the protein CAISESLAGGTYNEQFF.

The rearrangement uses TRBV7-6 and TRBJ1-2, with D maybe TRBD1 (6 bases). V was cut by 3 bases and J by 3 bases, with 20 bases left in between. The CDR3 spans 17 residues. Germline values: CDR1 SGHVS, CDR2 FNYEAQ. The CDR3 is CASSFEPGTKRHYGYTF. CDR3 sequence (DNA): TGTGCCAGCAGCTTCGAACCCGGGACAAAGCGTCACTATGGCTACACCTTC.

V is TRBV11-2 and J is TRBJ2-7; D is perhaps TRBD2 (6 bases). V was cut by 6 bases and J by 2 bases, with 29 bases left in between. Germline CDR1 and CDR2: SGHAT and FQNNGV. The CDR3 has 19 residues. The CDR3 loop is CASRTYRESPAPFAYEQYF. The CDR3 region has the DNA TGTGCCAGCAGAACCTACCGGGAGTCCCCGGCCCCGTTCGCCTACGAGCAGTACTTC.

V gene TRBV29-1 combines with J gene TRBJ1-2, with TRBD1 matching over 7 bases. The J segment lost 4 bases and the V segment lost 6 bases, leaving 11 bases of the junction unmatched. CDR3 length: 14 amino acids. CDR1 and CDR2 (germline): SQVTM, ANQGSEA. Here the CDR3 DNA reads TGCAGCGTAGGGACAGCCAAAAATTTCTATGGCTACACCTTC. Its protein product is CSVGTAKNFYGYTF.

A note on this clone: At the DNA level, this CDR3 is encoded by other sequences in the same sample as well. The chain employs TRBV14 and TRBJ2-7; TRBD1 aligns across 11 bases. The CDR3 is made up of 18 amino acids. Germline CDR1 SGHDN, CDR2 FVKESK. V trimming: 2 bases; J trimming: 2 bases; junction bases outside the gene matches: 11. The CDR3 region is CASSQIGNLGQGAYEQYF. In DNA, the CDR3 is TGTGCCAGCAGCCAAATCGGGAACTTGGGACAGGGGGCCTACGAGCAGTACTTC.

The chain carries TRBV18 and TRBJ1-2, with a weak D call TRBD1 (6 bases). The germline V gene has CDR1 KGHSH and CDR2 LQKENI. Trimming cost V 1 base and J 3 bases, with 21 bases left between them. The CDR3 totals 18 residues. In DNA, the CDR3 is TGTGCCAGCTCACCACTCGACACAGTCTTCAGGGGTTACTATGGCTACACCTTC. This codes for CASSPLDTVFRGYYGYTF.

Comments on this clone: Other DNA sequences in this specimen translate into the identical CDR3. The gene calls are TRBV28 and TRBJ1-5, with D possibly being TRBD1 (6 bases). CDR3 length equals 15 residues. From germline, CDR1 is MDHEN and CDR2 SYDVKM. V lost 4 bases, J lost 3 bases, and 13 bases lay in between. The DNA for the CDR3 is TGTGCCAGCAGTTCGGACAGACTTCCCAATCAGCCCCAGCATTTT. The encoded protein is CASSSDRLPNQPQHF.

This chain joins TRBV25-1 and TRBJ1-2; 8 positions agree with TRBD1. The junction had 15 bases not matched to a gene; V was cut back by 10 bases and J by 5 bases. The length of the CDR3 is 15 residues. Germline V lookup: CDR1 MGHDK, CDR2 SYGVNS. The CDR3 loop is CAIDRRPGQVYGYTF. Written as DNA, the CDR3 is TGTGCCATCGATAGAAGACCGGGACAGGTGTATGGCTACACCTTC.

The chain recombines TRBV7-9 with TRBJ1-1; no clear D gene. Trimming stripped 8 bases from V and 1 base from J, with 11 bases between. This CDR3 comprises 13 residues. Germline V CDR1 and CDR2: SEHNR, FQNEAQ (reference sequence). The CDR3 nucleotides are TGTGCCAGCTCGTGGCAGGAGAACACTGAAGCTTTCTTT. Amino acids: CASSWQENTEAFF.